This T cell receptor beta chain was obtained from a study of T cell clones after liver transplantation. As for the study in general: Liver transplant recipients had immunosuppression withdrawal attempted within 2 years. A pre-transplant mixed lymphocyte reaction with TCRbeta sequencing defined graft-donor-reactive clones followed in post-transplant blood. General study points: Post-transplant, graft-donor-reactive CD4 TCRbeta sequences in blood dropped significantly in most of the 8 subjects. Donor-reactive sequences fell more than third party-reactive ones, suggesting partial deletion.

Profiled with immunoSEQ multiplex PCR; TCRdb holds only in-frame clones, not every one. The profile shows around 100,000 clones, roughly four fifths of them singletons. From germline, CDR1 is SQVTM and CDR2 ANQGSEA. The CDR3 contains 14 residues. About this clone itself: Antigen unknown.

The sequence derives from a human donor who received a liver transplant. Source: CD4+ T cells from blood, taken before liver transplant. The chain combines TRBV29-1 with TRBJ2-5; D might be TRBD1 or TRBD2, each matching 5 bases. The J call may not be correct, given that the DNA end is closer to TRBJ2-7. CDR3 in amino acids: CSVPAGTDAYEQYF. For the CDR3, the DNA is TGCAGCGTCCCCGCCGGGACGGACGCCTACGAGCAGTACTTC.